The 22 T cell receptor beta chains in this list originate from one sample, sequenced in a study of identical twins. MiXCR was run by TCRdb on the 5' RACE reads, yielding one entry per CDR3 protein. The sample shows hundreds of thousands of distinct CDR3 sequences, 15% to 20% of them seen only once. This same sample was also taken into another study, of T cells expressing NK-cell markers.

The sequencing input was PBMCs. The source of these receptors is a woman in her late teens or twenties in good health.

In this sample, this clonotype turned up many times. The chain couples TRBV5-1 to TRBJ2-3; no clear D. This CDR3 is 16 amino acids long. Germline-derived CDR1 and CDR2 are SGHRS and YFSETQ. Trimming cost V 1 base and J 0 bases, with 12 bases left between them. The CDR3 loop reads CASSLQVRLSTDTQYF. The CDR3 DNA reads as TGCGCCAGCAGCTTGCAGGTCCGGTTGAGCACAGATACGCAGTATTTT.

The CDR3 is CASSDLSGRDLDNEQFF. CDR3 sequence (DNA): TGTGCCAGCAGCGACCTTAGCGGGAGGGATTTAGACAATGAGCAGTTCTTC. The chain recombines TRBV9 with TRBJ2-1, with TRBD2 identical over 11 bases. The V segment lost 3 bases and the J segment 5 bases; nucleotides outside the gene matches: 10. Germline values: CDR1 SGDLS, CDR2 YYNGEE. CDR3 size: 17 residues.

This clonotype was observed a few times. V and J are TRBV3-1 and TRBJ2-7; TRBD1 aligns across 8 bases. Losses at the gene ends were 4 bases for V and 5 bases for J; bases not matched to a gene: 7. CDR1 is LGHDT, CDR2 YNNKEL, per germline (reference sequence). This CDR3 comprises 14 residues. The CDR3 nucleotides are TGTGCCAGCAGCCGGGCAGGGGGCTTCAACGAGCAGTACTTC. Residues: CASSRAGGFNEQYF.

This clonotype was counted at least ten times. The J gene is TRBJ2-1, the V gene TRBV20-1; D remains unclear. The germline V gene has CDR1 DFQATT and CDR2 SNEGSKA (reference sequence). The CDR3 is 14 residues long. The V and J ends lost 3 bases and 4 bases respectively, with 13 bases between them. The CDR3 DNA reads as TGCAGTGCTAGGTCCGGAAGAACGTACAATGAGCAGTTCTTC. Protein product: CSARSGRTYNEQFF.

This clonotype turned up a few times. This rearrangement joins TRBV29-1 to TRBJ1-2; 12 bases are a match to TRBD1. The CDR3 has 13 residues. J lost 11 bases, V lost 1 base, and 5 bases had no gene match. The germline gives CDR1 SQVTM, CDR2 ANQGSEA. CDR3 in DNA: TGCAGCGTTGAAGGGGACAGGGGGCGAAGTTACACCTTC. Encoded protein: CSVEGDRGRSYTF.

This clonotype turned up a few times. CDR3 protein: CASGGPRGATEAFF. CDR3 DNA sequence: TGTGCCAGCGGTGGTCCTCGAGGGGCCACTGAAGCTTTCTTT. The rearrangement uses TRBV6-1 and TRBJ1-1; tentatively, D is TRBD1 (5 bases). CDR1 and CDR2 from the germline V gene are MNHNS and SASEGT. V lost 8 bases and J 4 bases, leaving 17 bases between the germline ends. The length of the CDR3 is 14 residues.

This clonotype was picked up a small number of times. The chain employs TRBV20-1 and TRBJ2-7, with TRBD2 matching over 8 bases. This CDR3 is 13 amino acids long. The V and J ends lost 5 bases and 2 bases, in that order; junction bases with no gene match: 5. The V gene's germline CDR1 is DFQATT and CDR2 SNEGSKA (reference sequence). The CDR3 sequence is CSAPGTSTYEQYF. In DNA, the CDR3 is TGCAGTGCTCCCGGGACTAGTACCTACGAGCAGTACTTC.

This clonotype was recorded many times. The chain is built from TRBV4-1 and TRBJ2-3, with D possibly matching TRBD2 (6 bases). The CDR3 extends over 15 amino acids. CDR1 MGHRA and CDR2 YSYEKL come from the germline V gene. V dropped 1 base and J dropped 6 bases, with 14 bases sitting between them. The chain's CDR3 is CASSQAFRRGDTQYF. The CDR3 DNA is TGCGCCAGCAGCCAAGCCTTTAGGCGGGGCGATACGCAGTATTTT.

This chain's CDR3 is CASSRTLGGNTDTQYF. DNA of the CDR3: TGTGCCAGCAGCCGCACACTTGGGGGGAACACAGATACGCAGTATTTT. V gene TRBV7-9 combines with J gene TRBJ2-3; D might be TRBD2 (6 bases). CDR3 length: 16 amino acids. The V and J ends lost 5 bases and 2 bases respectively, with 17 bases between them. Germline values: CDR1 SEHNR, CDR2 FQNEAQ (reference sequence).

The chain is built from TRBV5-1 and TRBJ2-1; D is perhaps TRBD2 (5 bases). The CDR3 covers 13 residues. Germline assignment: CDR1 SGHRS and CDR2 YFSETQ. V gave up 6 bases and J gave up 3 bases, with 10 bases separating them. CDR3 coding DNA: TGCGCCAGCACGGGCGACTACTACAATGAGCAGTTCTTC. Its translation: CASTGDYYNEQFF.

The rearrangement uses TRBV4-3 and TRBJ2-3; 12 bases line up with TRBD2. This CDR3 has 20 amino acids. Looked up from germline, CDR1 is LGHNA and CDR2 is YSLEER. Trimming removed 2 bases from V and 0 bases from J; junction bases left unmatched: 12. This chain's CDR3 is CASSQMVLAGGPASTDTQYF. The CDR3 nucleotides are TGCGCCAGCAGCCAAATGGTGCTAGCGGGAGGGCCGGCTAGCACAGATACGCAGTATTTT.

The genes are TRBV12-3 or TRBV12-4 and TRBJ1-4; D unresolved. V lost 2 bases and J lost 10, with 11 bases in between. This CDR3 contains 13 residues. The CDR3 coding sequence is TGTGCCAGCAGTTTAACCCTCAGCACAAAACTGTTTTTT. Its protein product is CASSLTLSTKLFF.

The V gene is TRBV12-5, the J gene TRBJ2-7; 9 positions agree with TRBD1. The germline V gene has CDR1 LGHNT and CDR2 FRNRAP. CDR3 length equals 19 residues. The V gene end was trimmed by 4 bases and the J gene end by 1 base; junction bases not matched to a gene: 17. In DNA form, the CDR3 reads TGTGCTAGTGGTTACCCTCAACAGGACAGGGGTCTAGTATCCTACGAGCAGTACTTC. Amino acids: CASGYPQQDRGLVSYEQYF. Drawing the rest from reference TRBV12-5 and TRBJ2-7, the complete variable domain is DARVTQTPRHKVTEMGQEVTMRCQPILGHNTVFWYRQTMMQGLELLAYFRNRAPLDDSGMPKDRFSAEMPDATLATLKIQPSEPRDSAVYFCASGYPQQDRGLVSYEQYFGPGTRLTVT.

V is TRBV20-1 and J is TRBJ2-3, with TRBD2 matching over 8 bases. V lost 5 bases, J lost 1 base, and 5 bases stayed unmatched. Germline V gives CDR1 DFQATT, CDR2 SNEGSKA (reference sequence). The CDR3 is made up of 14 amino acids. The CDR3 region is CSAQAGVGTDTQYF. DNA for the CDR3: TGCAGTGCTCAAGCGGGAGTAGGCACAGATACGCAGTATTTT.

This clonotype was detected ten times or more. The chain carries TRBV12-3 or TRBV12-4 and TRBJ1-1; D unresolved. Trimming cost V 10 bases and J 6 bases, with 9 bases left between them. CDR3 length: 10 amino acids. The DNA of the CDR3 is TGTGCCACCCCCGGCCCTGAAGCTTTCTTT. Translation gives CATPGPEAFF.

This clonotype has just a few counts. V is TRBV7-3 and J is TRBJ2-1; 10 nucleotides align to TRBD2. CDR1 SGHTA and CDR2 FQGTGA come from the germline V gene. Losses at the gene ends were 5 bases for V and 0 bases for J; bases not matched to a gene: 13. The CDR3 extends over 19 amino acids. As DNA, the CDR3 is TGTGCCAGCAGCCAGGGGGTTAGCGGGGGGCCGAGCTCCTACAATGAGCAGTTCTTC. Amino acid sequence: CASSQGVSGGPSSYNEQFF.

CDR3 sequence reads: CASSPLGLGDEQFF. The CDR3 DNA is TGTGCCAGCAGTCCCTTGGGCCTTGGGGATGAGCAGTTCTTC. V is TRBV9 and J is TRBJ2-1, with D unclear. V shed 5 bases and J shed 8 bases, with 17 bases lying between them. This CDR3 contains 14 residues. Germline CDR1 is SGDLS and CDR2 is YYNGEE.

This clonotype came up many times. The chain couples TRBV12-3 or TRBV12-4 to TRBJ2-7; possible D gene TRBD1, 6 bases. With 3 bases removed from V and 3 bases from J, the gap between germline ends came to 12 bases. The CDR3 loop spans 14 amino acids. Written as DNA, the CDR3 is TGTGCCAGCAGTTTGCAGCTCAGGGGCTACGAGCAGTACTTC. Amino acids: CASSLQLRGYEQYF.

This clonotype was detected many times. The chain uses TRBV12-3 or TRBV12-4 and TRBJ2-7, with D possibly matching TRBD1 (6 bases). The CDR3 has 14 amino acids. V was shortened by 3 bases and J by 0 bases, with 9 bases between the two germline ends. The CDR3 spells CASSFDRSSYEQYF. The CDR3, as DNA: TGTGCCAGCAGTTTTGACAGGAGCTCCTACGAGCAGTACTTC.

This clonotype was seen at least ten times. The chain carries TRBV10-3 and TRBJ1-2, with 7 bases matching TRBD1. The CDR3 extends over 13 amino acids. The germline V gene encodes CDR1 ENHRY and CDR2 SYGVKD. Trimming at V came to 6 bases and at J to 3 bases, leaving 4 bases not matched to a gene. CDR3 DNA: TGTGCCATCAGACACACAGGGGACTATGGCTACACCTTC. This translates into CAIRHTGDYGYTF.

This clonotype has just a few counts. This chain links TRBV7-2 with TRBJ2-1, with a weak D call TRBD2 (7 bases). CDR3 length: 15 amino acids. Trimming took 1 base from V and 9 from J, leaving 16 bases between them. The germline gives CDR1 SGHTA, CDR2 FQGNSA. The CDR3 DNA reads as TGTGCCAGCAGCTTAGACACAGGGAGGGAGCGTGAGCAGTTCTTC. Translated: CASSLDTGREREQFF.

At least ten counts were recorded for this clonotype. The CDR3 loop is CASSPQDAYGYTF. DNA of the CDR3: TGTGCCAGCTCACCACAGGACGCCTATGGCTACACCTTC. The chain employs TRBV18 and TRBJ1-2; D gene ambiguous. The V end lost 1 base, the J end lost 4 bases, and 7 bases lay between the germline ends. The CDR3 has 13 residues. Germline CDR1 reads KGHSH; CDR2 reads LQKENI.